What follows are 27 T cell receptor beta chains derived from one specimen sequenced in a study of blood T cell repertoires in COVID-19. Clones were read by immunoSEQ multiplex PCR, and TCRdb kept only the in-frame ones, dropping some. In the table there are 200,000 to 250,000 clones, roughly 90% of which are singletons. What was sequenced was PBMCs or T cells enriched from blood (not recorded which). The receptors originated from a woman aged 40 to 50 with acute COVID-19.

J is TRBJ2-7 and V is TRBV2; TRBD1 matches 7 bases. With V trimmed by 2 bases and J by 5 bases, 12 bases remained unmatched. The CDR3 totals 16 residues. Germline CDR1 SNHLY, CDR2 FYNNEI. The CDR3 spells CASSELLPGGADEQYV. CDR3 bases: TGTGCCAGCAGTGAATTGTTGCCAGGGGGTGCGGACGAGCAGTACGTC.

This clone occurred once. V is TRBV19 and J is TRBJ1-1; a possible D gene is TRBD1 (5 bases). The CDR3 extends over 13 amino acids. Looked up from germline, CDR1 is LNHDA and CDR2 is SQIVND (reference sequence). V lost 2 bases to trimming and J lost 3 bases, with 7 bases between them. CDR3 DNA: TGTGCCAGTAGTATATGGGGGGACACTGAAGCTTTCTTT. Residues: CASSIWGDTEAFF.

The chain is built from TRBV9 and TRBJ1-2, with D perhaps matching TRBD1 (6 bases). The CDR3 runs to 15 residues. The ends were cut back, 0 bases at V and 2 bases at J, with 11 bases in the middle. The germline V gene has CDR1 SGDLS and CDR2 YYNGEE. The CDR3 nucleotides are TGTGCCAGCAGCGTAGACCGGGACAAGAACTATGGCTACACCTTC. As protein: CASSVDRDKNYGYTF.

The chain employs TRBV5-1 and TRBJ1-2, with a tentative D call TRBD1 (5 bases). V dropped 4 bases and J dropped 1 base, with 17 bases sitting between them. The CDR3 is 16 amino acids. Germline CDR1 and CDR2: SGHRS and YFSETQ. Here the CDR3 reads CASSAGTVPLNYGYTF. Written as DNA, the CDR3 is TGCGCCAGCAGCGCGGGGACGGTCCCTCTTAACTATGGCTACACCTTC. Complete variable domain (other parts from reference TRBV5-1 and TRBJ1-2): KAGVTQTPRYLIKTRGQQVTLSCSPISGHRSVSWYQQTPGQGLQFLFEYFSETQRNKGNFPGRFSGRQFSNSRSEMNVSTLELGDSALYLCASSAGTVPLNYGYTFGSGTRLTVV.

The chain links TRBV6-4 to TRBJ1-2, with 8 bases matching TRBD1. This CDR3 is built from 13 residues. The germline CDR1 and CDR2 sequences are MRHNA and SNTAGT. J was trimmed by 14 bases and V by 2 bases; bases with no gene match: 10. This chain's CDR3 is CASSDTRGLSRTF. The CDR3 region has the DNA TGTGCCAGCAGTGACACCAGGGGGCTTTCGCGTACCTTC.

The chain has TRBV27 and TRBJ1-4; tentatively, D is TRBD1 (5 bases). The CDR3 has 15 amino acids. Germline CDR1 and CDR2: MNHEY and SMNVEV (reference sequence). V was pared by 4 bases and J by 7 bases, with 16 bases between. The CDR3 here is CASSSRGVWIEKLFF. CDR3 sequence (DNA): TGTGCCAGCAGTTCCCGGGGGGTATGGATTGAAAAACTGTTTTTT.

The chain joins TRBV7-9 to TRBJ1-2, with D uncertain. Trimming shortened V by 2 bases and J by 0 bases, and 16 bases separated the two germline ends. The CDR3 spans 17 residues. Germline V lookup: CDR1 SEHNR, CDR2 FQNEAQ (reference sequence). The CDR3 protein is CASSLKEGLVANYGYTF. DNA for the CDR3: TGTGCCAGCAGCTTAAAAGAGGGTCTCGTCGCTAACTATGGCTACACCTTC.

CDR3: CASRTGAGDTQYF. The DNA of the CDR3 is TGCGCCAGCAGAACAGGGGCAGGAGATACGCAGTATTTT. This chain joins TRBV5-1 and TRBJ2-3; TRBD1 matches 7 bases. Losses at the gene ends were 5 bases for V and 5 bases for J; bases not matched to a gene: 5. Germline V lookup: CDR1 SGHRS, CDR2 YFSETQ. The CDR3 covers 13 residues. The variable domain in full, with the rest retrieved from reference TRBV5-1 and TRBJ2-3, is KAGVTQTPRYLIKTRGQQVTLSCSPISGHRSVSWYQQTPGQGLQFLFEYFSETQRNKGNFPGRFSGRQFSNSRSEMNVSTLELGDSALYLCASRTGAGDTQYFGPGTRLTVL.

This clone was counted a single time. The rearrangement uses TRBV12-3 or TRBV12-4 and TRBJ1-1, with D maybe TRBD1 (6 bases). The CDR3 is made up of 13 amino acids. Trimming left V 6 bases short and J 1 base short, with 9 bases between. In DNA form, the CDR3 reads TGTGCCAGCAGCCAACAGGGGAACACTGAAGCTTTCTTT. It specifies CASSQQGNTEAFF.

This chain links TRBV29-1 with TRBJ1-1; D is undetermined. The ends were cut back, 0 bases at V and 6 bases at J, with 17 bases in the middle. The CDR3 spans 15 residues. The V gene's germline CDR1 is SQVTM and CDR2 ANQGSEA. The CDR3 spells CSVEERASGKAEAFF. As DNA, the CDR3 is TGCAGCGTTGAAGAAAGGGCCTCGGGAAAAGCTGAAGCTTTCTTT.

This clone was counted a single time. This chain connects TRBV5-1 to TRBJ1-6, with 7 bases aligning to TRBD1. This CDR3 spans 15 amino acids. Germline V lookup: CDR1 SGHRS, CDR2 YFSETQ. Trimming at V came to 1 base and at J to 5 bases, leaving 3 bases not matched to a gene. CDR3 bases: TGCGCCAGCAGCTTGAGGACAGGAGATAATTCACCCCTCCACTTT. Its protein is CASSLRTGDNSPLHF.

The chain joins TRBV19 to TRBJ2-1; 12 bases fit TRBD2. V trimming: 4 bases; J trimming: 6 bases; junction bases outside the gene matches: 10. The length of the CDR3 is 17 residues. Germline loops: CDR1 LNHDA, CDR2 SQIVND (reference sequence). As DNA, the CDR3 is TGTGCCAGTAGTAGCCCTAGCGGGGGGGCAATGGGCAATGAGCAGTTCTTC. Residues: CASSSPSGGAMGNEQFF.

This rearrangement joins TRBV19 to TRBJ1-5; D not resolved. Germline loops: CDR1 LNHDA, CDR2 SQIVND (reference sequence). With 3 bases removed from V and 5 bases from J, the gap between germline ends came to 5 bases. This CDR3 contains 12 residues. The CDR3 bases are TGTGCCAGTAGTATCGGGTATCAGCCCCAGCATTTT. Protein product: CASSIGYQPQHF.

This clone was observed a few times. The CDR3 region has the DNA TGTGCCAGCAGTGAGTCCGGGGGGTATACTGAAGCTTTCTTT. This codes for CASSESGGYTEAFF. The J gene is TRBJ1-1, the V gene TRBV6-1, with D possibly being TRBD1 (5 bases). Trimming stripped 3 bases from V and 5 bases from J, with 13 bases between. The CDR3 runs 14 residues. Germline CDR1 and CDR2: MNHNS and SASEGT.

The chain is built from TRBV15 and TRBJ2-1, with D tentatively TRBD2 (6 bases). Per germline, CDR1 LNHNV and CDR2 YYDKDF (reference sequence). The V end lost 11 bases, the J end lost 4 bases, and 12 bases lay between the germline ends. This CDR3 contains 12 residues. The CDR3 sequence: CAAKGLYNEQFF. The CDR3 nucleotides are TGTGCCGCCAAGGGACTGTACAATGAGCAGTTCTTC.

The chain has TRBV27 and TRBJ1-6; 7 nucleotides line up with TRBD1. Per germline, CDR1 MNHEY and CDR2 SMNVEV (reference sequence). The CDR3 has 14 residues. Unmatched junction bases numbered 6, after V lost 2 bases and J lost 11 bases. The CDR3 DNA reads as TGTGCCAGCAGTTTAATCGGACAGGTGGCACCCCTCCACTTT. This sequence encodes CASSLIGQVAPLHF.

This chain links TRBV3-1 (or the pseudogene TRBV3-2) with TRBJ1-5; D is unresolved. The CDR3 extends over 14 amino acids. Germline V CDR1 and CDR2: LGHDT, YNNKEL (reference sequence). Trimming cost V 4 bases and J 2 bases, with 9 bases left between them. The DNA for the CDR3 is TGTGCCAGCAGCCCCGGCGGGGGCAATCAGCCCCAGCATTTT. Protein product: CASSPGGGNQPQHF.

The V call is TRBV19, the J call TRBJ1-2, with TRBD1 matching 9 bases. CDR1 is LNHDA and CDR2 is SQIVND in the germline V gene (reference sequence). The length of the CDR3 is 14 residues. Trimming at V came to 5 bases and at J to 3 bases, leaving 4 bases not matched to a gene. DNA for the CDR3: TGTGCCAGTAGTGAGACAGGGGGAGACTATGGCTACACCTTC. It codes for CASSETGGDYGYTF.

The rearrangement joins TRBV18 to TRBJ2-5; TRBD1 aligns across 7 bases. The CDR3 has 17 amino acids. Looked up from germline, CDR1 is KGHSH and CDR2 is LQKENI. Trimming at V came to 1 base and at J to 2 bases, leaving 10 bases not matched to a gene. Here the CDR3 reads CASSPLRGLSLQETQYF. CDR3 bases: TGTGCCAGCTCACCACTGAGGGGGCTATCACTTCAAGAGACCCAGTACTTC.

The CDR3 coding sequence is TGCGCCAGCAGCCGCAGCGCGAGTGAGAGTAGGGAAAAACTGTTTTTT. Its translation: CASSRSASESREKLFF. This rearrangement joins TRBV4-3 to TRBJ1-4; unclear D gene. CDR3 length: 16 amino acids. V lost 4 bases and J lost 8, with 20 bases in between. Germline assignment: CDR1 LGHNA and CDR2 YSLEER.

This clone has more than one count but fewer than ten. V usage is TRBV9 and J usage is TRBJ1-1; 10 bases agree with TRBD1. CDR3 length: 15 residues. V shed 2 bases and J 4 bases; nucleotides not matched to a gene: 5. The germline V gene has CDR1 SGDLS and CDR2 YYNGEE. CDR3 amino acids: CASSVSGQGSTEAFF. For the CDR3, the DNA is TGTGCCAGCAGCGTTTCGGGACAGGGGAGCACTGAAGCTTTCTTT.

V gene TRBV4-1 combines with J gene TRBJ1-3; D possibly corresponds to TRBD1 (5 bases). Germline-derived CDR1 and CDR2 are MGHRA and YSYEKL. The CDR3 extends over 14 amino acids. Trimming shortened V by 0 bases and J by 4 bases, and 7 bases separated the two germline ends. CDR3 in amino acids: CASSQDRAGNTIYF. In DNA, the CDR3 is TGCGCCAGCAGCCAAGACAGGGCCGGAAACACCATATATTTT.

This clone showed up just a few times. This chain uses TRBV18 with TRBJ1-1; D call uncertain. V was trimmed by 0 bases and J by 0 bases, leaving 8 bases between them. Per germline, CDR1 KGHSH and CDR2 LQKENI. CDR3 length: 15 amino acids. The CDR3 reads CASSPPVLMNTEAFF. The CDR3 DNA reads TGTGCCAGCTCACCACCGGTACTCATGAACACTGAAGCTTTCTTT.

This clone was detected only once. The CDR3 sequence is CASSQDVQRSQTEAFF. CDR3 sequence (DNA): TGTGCCAGCAGCCAAGATGTCCAGAGGTCTCAAACTGAAGCTTTCTTT. The chain carries TRBV4-2 and TRBJ1-1; D ambiguous. CDR1 LGHNA and CDR2 YNFKEQ come from the germline V gene. This CDR3 has 16 amino acids. V lost 0 bases to trimming and J lost 5 bases, with 16 bases between them.

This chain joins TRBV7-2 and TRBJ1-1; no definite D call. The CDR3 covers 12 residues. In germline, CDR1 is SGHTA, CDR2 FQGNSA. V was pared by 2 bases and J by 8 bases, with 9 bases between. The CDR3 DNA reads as TGTGCCAGCAGCTTAACTAAGCCAGAAGCTTTCTTT. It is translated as CASSLTKPEAFF.

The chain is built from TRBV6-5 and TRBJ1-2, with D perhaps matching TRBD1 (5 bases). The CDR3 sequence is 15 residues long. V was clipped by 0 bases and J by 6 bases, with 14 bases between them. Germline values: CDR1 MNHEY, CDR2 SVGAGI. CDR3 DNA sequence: TGTGCCAGCAGTTACTCCGCGGGGGATGAAAATGGCTACACCTTC. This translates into CASSYSAGDENGYTF.

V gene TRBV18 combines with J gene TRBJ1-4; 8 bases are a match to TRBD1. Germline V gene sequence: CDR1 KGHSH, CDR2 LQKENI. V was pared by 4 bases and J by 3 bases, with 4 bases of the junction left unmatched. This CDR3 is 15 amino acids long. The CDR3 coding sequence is TGTGCCAGCTCACGCGACAGGGGCCCTAATGAAAAACTGTTTTTT. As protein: CASSRDRGPNEKLFF.